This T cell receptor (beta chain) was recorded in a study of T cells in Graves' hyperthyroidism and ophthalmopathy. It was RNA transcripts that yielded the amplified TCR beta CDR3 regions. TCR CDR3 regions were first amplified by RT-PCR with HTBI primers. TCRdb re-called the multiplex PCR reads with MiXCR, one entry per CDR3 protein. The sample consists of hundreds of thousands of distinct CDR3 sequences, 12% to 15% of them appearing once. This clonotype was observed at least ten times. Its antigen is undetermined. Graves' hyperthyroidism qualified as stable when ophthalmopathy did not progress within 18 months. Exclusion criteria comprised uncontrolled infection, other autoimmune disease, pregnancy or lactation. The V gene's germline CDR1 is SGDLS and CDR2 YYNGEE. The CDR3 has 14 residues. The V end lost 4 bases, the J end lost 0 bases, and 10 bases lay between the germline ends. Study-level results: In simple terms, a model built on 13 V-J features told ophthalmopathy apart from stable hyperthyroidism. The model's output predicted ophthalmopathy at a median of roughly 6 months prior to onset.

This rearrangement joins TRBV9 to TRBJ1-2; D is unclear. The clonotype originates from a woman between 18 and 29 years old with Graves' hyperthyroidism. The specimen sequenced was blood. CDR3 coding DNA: TGTGCCAGCAGCCCGCGGCCGTCTAACTATGGCTACACCTTC. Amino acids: CASSPRPSNYGYTF.